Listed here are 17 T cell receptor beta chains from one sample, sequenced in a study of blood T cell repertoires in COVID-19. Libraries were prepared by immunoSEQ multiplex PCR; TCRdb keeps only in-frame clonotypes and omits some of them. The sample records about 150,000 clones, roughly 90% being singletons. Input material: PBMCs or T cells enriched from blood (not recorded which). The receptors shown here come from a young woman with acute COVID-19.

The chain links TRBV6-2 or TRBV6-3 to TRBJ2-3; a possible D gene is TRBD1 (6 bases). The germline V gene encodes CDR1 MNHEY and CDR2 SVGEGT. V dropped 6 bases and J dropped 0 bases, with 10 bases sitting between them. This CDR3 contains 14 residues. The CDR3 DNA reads TGTGCCAGCAGCCCTGGACAGAGCACAGATACGCAGTATTTT. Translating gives CASSPGQSTDTQYF.

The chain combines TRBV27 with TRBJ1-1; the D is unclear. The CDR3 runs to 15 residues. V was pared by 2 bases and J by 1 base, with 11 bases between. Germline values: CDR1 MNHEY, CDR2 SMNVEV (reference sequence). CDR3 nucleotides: TGTGCCAGCAGTTTAATCTCGTCCCCGAACACTGAAGCTTTCTTT. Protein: CASSLISSPNTEAFF.

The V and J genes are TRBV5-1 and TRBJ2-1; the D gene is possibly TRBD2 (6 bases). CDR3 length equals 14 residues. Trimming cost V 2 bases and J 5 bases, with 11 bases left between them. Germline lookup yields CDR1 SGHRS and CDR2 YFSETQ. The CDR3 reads CASSLREYNNEQFF. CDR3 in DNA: TGCGCCAGCAGCTTACGGGAGTACAACAATGAGCAGTTCTTC.

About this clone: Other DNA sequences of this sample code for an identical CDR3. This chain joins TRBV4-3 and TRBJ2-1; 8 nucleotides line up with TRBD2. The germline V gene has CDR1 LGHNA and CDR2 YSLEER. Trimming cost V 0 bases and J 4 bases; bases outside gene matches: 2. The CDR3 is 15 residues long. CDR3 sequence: CASSQDGGRYNEQFF. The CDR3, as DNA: TGCGCCAGCAGCCAAGACGGCGGGAGGTACAATGAGCAGTTCTTC.

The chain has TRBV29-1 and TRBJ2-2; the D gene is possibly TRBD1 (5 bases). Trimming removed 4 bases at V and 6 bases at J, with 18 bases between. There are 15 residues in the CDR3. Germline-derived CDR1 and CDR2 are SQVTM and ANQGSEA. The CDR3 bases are TGCAGCGTTGGTCTTGTTCAGGGTAACTCCGGGGAGCTGTTTTTT. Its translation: CSVGLVQGNSGELFF.

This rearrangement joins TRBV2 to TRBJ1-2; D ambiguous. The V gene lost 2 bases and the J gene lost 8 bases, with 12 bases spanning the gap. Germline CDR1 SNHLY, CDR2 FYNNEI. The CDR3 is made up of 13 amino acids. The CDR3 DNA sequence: TGTGCCAGCAGTGAATACCGGGGTGAAGGCTACACCTTC. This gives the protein CASSEYRGEGYTF.

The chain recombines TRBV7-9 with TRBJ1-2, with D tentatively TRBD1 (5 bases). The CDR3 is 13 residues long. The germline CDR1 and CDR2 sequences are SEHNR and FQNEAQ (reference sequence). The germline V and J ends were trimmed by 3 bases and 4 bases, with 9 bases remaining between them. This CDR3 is CASSLGQVYGYTF. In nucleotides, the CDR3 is TGTGCCAGCAGCTTGGGGCAGGTCTATGGCTACACCTTC.

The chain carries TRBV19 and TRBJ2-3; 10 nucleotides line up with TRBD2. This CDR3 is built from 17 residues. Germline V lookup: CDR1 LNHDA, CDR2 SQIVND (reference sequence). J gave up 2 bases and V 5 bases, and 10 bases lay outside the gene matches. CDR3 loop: CASSPTGLAEITDTQYF. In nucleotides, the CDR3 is TGTGCCAGTAGTCCAACTGGACTAGCGGAAATCACAGATACGCAGTATTTT.

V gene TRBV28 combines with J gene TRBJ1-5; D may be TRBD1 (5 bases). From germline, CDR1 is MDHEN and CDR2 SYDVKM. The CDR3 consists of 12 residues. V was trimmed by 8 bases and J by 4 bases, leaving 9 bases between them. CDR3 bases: TGTGCCAGCGACGCAGGGAATCAGCCCCAGCATTTT. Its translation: CASDAGNQPQHF.

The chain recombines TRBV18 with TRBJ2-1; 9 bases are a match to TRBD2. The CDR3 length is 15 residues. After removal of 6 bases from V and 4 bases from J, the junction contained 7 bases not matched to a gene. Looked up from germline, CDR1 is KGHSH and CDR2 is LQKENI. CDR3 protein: CASSLAGPGYNEQFF. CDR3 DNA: TGTGCCAGCTCCCTAGCGGGGCCTGGATACAATGAGCAGTTCTTC.

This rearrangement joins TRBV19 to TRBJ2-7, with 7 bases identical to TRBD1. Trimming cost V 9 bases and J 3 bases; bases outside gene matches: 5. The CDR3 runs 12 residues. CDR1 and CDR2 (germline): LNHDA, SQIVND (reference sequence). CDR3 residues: CASSTGSYEQYF. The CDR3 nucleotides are TGTGCCAGCTCGACAGGGAGCTACGAGCAGTACTTC.

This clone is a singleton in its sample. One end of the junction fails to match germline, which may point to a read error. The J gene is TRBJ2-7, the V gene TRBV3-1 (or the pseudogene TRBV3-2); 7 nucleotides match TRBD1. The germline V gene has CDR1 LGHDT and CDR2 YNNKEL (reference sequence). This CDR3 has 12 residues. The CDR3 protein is CASSQAGTESSF. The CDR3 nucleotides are TGTGCCAGCAGCCAAGCCGGGACAGAGAGTTCCTTC.

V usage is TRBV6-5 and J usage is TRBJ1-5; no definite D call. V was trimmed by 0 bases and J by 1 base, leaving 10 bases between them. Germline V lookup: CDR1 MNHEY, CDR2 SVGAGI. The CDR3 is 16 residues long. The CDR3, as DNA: TGTGCCAGCAGTTACTCGGTGCACAGCAGCAATCAGCCCCAGCATTTT. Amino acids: CASSYSVHSSNQPQHF.

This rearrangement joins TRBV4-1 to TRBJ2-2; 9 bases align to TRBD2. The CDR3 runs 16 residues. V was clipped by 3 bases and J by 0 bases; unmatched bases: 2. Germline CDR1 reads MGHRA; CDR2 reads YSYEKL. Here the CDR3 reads CASSHPSGTNTGELFF. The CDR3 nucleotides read TGCGCCAGCAGCCACCCTAGCGGGACGAACACCGGGGAGCTGTTTTTT.

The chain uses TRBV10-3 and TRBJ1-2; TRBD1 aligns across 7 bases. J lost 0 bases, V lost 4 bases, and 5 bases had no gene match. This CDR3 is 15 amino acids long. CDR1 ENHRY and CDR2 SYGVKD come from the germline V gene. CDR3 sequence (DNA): TGTGCCATCAGTGGGGACAGACTATCTAACTATGGCTACACCTTC. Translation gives CAISGDRLSNYGYTF.

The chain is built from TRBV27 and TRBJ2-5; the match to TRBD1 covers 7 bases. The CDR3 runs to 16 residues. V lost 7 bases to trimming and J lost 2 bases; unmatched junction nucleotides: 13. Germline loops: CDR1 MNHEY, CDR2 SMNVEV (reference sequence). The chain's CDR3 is CASKGQQSPKQETQYF. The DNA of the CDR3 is TGTGCCAGCAAGGGACAGCAGTCGCCGAAGCAAGAGACCCAGTACTTC.

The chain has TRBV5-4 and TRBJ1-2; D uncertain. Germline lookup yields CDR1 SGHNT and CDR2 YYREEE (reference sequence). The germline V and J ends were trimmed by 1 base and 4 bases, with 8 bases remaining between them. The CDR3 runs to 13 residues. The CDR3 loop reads CASSLPDTYGYTF. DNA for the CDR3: TGTGCCAGCAGCTTGCCAGATACCTATGGCTACACCTTC. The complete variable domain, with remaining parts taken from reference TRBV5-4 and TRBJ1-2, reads ETGVTQSPTHLIKTRGQQVTLRCSSQSGHNTVSWYQQALGQGPQFIFQYYREEENGRGNFPPRFSGLQFPNYSSELNVNALELDDSALYLCASSLPDTYGYTFGSGTRLTVV.